Below, one T cell receptor beta chain is given with its context. These data come from a study of blood T cell repertoires in COVID-19. Trimming took off 2 bases at V and 7 bases at J, with 12 bases between the two ends. The germline gives CDR1 MNHEY, CDR2 SVGAGI. The CDR3 is 14 residues long. Profiling relied on immunoSEQ multiplex PCR, and the TCRdb table lists in-frame clones only, not all of them. The sample has fewer than 200,000 clones; roughly 80% are singletons. Material: PBMCs or T cells enriched from blood (not recorded which). The chain links TRBV6-5 to TRBJ1-5, with a possible D match to TRBD1 (6 bases). This clonotype originated in a woman between 55 and 75 years old with acute COVID-19. CDR3 nucleotides: TGTGCCAGCAGTTACGGGGGCGGGGGCCAGCCCCAGCATTTT. It is translated as CASSYGGGGQPQHF.